These 24 T cell receptor beta chains were sequenced from one sample in a study of blood T cell repertoires in COVID-19. Libraries were prepared by immunoSEQ multiplex PCR; TCRdb keeps only in-frame clonotypes and omits some of them. The sample lists under 250,000 clones, about 81% occurring once. Specimen: peripheral blood. All receptors come from a woman aged 70 to 79 with COVID-19, enrolled during active disease.

The J gene is TRBJ2-5, the V gene TRBV10-3, with 7 bases matching TRBD2. The CDR3 has 14 residues. CDR1 ENHRY and CDR2 SYGVKD come from the germline V gene. Germline trimming cut 0 bases from V and 5 bases from J; bases unmatched to any gene: 3. CDR3 protein: CAISESAGKETQYF. In DNA form, the CDR3 reads TGTGCCATCAGTGAGTCAGCGGGAAAGGAGACCCAGTACTTC.

The V gene is TRBV10-3, the J gene TRBJ2-3; no clear D. The CDR3 is made up of 14 amino acids. Between the trimmed V and J ends, which lost 0 bases and 3 bases, there was a span of 7 bases. From germline, CDR1 is ENHRY and CDR2 SYGVKD. The CDR3 sequence: CAISESVGTDTQYF. CDR3 sequence (DNA): TGTGCCATCAGTGAGTCCGTCGGGACAGATACGCAGTATTTT.

This clone was found once. J is TRBJ2-1 and V is TRBV9; 12 nucleotides agree with TRBD2. Germline CDR1 and CDR2: SGDLS and YYNGEE. V was clipped by 5 bases and J by 10 bases; unmatched bases: 10. The CDR3 has 15 residues. The DNA for the CDR3 is TGTGCCAGCAGTACTAGCGGGAGGCAACCTGGCGAGCAGTTCTTC. Protein product: CASSTSGRQPGEQFF. Full variable domain (rest looked up from reference TRBV9 and TRBJ2-1): DSGVTQTPKHLITATGQRVTLRCSPRSGDLSVYWYQQSLDQGLQFLIQYYNGEERAKGNILERFSAQQFPDLHSELNLSSLELGDSALYFCASSTSGRQPGEQFFGPGTRLTVL.

The rearrangement joins TRBV28 to TRBJ1-4; perhaps TRBD1 as D (5 bases). The CDR3 contains 14 residues. Germline V CDR1 and CDR2: MDHEN, SYDVKM. The germline V and J ends were trimmed by 2 bases and 8 bases, with 12 bases remaining between them. The CDR3 DNA reads TGTGCCAGCAGTTTAGGGGGGGGTTACGAAAAACTGTTTTTT. Protein sequence: CASSLGGGYEKLFF.

The chain combines TRBV15 with TRBJ1-5; 8 nucleotides align to TRBD1. Germline CDR1 reads LNHNV; CDR2 reads YYDKDF (reference sequence). The CDR3 is 15 amino acids. Germline trimming cut 8 bases from V and 0 bases from J; bases unmatched to any gene: 6. This chain's CDR3 is CATRGQGLSNQPQHF. For the CDR3, the DNA is TGTGCCACCCGAGGACAGGGCCTTAGCAATCAGCCCCAGCATTTT.

This clone appeared once. V is TRBV5-1 and J is TRBJ1-1; D unclear. CDR3 length: 14 residues. V was cut by 5 bases and J by 5 bases, with 16 bases left in between. Germline values: CDR1 SGHRS, CDR2 YFSETQ. CDR3 protein: CASRLRTGNTEAFF. The CDR3 DNA reads as TGCGCCAGCAGGTTGAGAACGGGTAATACTGAAGCTTTCTTT.

CDR3 amino acids: CASSLGSGQPFNEKLFF. The CDR3 DNA follows: TGTGCCAGCAGCTTAGGATCAGGGCAGCCCTTTAATGAAAAACTGTTTTTT. The chain combines TRBV7-6 with TRBJ1-4, with D perhaps matching TRBD1 (5 bases). CDR1 and CDR2 from the germline V gene are SGHVS and FNYEAQ. The CDR3 totals 17 residues. V gave up 1 base and J gave up 4 bases, with 16 bases separating them.

The chain employs TRBV15 and TRBJ1-6; D remains unclear. Germline-derived CDR1 and CDR2 are LNHNV and YYDKDF (reference sequence). The CDR3 runs to 15 residues. Trimming removed 1 base at V and 5 bases at J, with 9 bases between. The chain's CDR3 is CATSRGSPDNSPLHF. The CDR3 region has the DNA TGTGCCACCAGCAGAGGTAGTCCTGATAATTCACCCCTCCACTTT.

The gene calls are TRBV28 and TRBJ1-5, with D perhaps matching TRBD1 (5 bases). The germline V gene has CDR1 MDHEN and CDR2 SYDVKM. The CDR3 is 16 residues long. Trimming removed 10 bases at V and 2 bases at J, with 21 bases between. The DNA of the CDR3 is TGTGCCACAAAGTTGGGGGGGAGAGGCGGCAATCAGCCCCAGCATTTT. It yields the protein CATKLGGRGGNQPQHF.

A remark on this clone: One junction end disagrees with the germline gene, perhaps due to a read error. The chain links TRBV2 to TRBJ2-7; 9 nucleotides align to TRBD2. The CDR3 loop spans 13 amino acids. The germline V gene has CDR1 SNHLY and CDR2 FYNNEI. The CDR3 bases are TGTGCCAGCAGTGTCCCGCTCGGACTAGCGCGAGACTTC. Translation gives CASSVPLGLARDF. The variable domain in full, completed from reference TRBV2 and TRBJ2-7, reads EPEVTQTPSHQVTQMGQEVILRCVPISNHLYFYWYRQILGQKVEFLVSFYNNEISEKSEIFDDQFSVERPDGSNFTLKIRSTKLEDSAMYFCASSVPLGLARDFGPGTRLTVT.

The V gene is TRBV7-9, the J gene TRBJ1-3, with no clear D. CDR1 is SEHNR and CDR2 is FQNEAQ in the germline V gene (reference sequence). This CDR3 contains 12 residues. The V and J ends lost 5 bases and 8 bases respectively, with 10 bases between them. This CDR3 reads CASSALGDTIYF. The CDR3 DNA sequence: TGTGCCAGCAGCGCTCTCGGGGACACCATATATTTT.

V is TRBV27 and J is TRBJ2-3; 11 nucleotides match TRBD1. J gave up 3 bases and V 0 bases, and 2 bases lay outside the gene matches. CDR3 length: 16 residues. The germline V gene has CDR1 MNHEY and CDR2 SMNVEV (reference sequence). The DNA for the CDR3 is TGTGCCAGCAGTTTATCCGGGACAGGGGGAACAGATACGCAGTATTTT. Its protein is CASSLSGTGGTDTQYF.

The chain links TRBV6-2 or TRBV6-3 to TRBJ1-2; D remains ambiguous. The CDR3 loop spans 13 amino acids. Looked up from germline, CDR1 is MNHEY and CDR2 is SVGEGT. Trimming left V 2 bases short and J 5 bases short, with 9 bases between. The CDR3 sequence is CASSYREGYGYTF. The CDR3 region has the DNA TGTGCCAGCAGTTACAGGGAGGGATATGGCTACACCTTC.

This chain uses TRBV13 with TRBJ2-3, with 13 bases identical to TRBD2. Germline V gene data show CDR1 as PRHDT and CDR2 as FYEKMQ (reference sequence). The CDR3 sequence is 14 residues long. V was pared by 10 bases and J by 3 bases, with 4 bases of the junction left unmatched. The CDR3 DNA follows: TGTGCCACACTAGCGGGAGGGAGGACAGATACGCAGTATTTT. Translated, it gives CATLAGGRTDTQYF.

V usage is TRBV27 and J usage is TRBJ1-2; tentative D call: TRBD1 (6 bases). The length of the CDR3 is 15 residues. CDR1 MNHEY and CDR2 SMNVEV come from the germline V gene (reference sequence). V lost 5 bases to trimming and J lost 3 bases, with 16 bases between them. Here the CDR3 reads CASSPQGRVDYGYTF. In DNA form, the CDR3 reads TGTGCCAGCAGTCCACAGGGCCGGGTGGACTATGGCTACACCTTC.

This clone has a single count. The chain recombines TRBV6-2 or TRBV6-3 with TRBJ1-5; 7 bases are shared with TRBD1. The CDR3 covers 17 residues. The germline V gene has CDR1 MNHEY and CDR2 SVGEGT. J lost 0 bases, V lost 2 bases, and 7 bases had no gene match. This CDR3 is CASSYRLGQYSNQPQHF. The CDR3 DNA reads TGTGCCAGCAGTTACCGTTTGGGACAGTATAGCAATCAGCCCCAGCATTTT.

V usage is TRBV30 and J usage is TRBJ1-1; no firm D call. V lost 4 bases to trimming and J lost 12 bases, with 12 bases between them. The CDR3 contains 10 residues. Germline V lookup: CDR1 GTSNPN, CDR2 SVGIG (reference sequence). The CDR3 DNA sequence: TGTGCCTGGACGGGGAGAGGGACTTTCTTT. Amino acids: CAWTGRGTFF.

This chain uses TRBV28 with TRBJ1-2; D is perhaps TRBD1 (6 bases). The V end was cut by 8 bases, the J end by 8 bases, with 15 bases between. CDR1 and CDR2 (germline): MDHEN, SYDVKM. This CDR3 contains 12 residues. The CDR3 DNA is TGTGCCAGCCTCTGGGGGCAGTCCGGCTACACCTTC. Translated, it gives CASLWGQSGYTF.

The rearrangement uses TRBV7-9 and TRBJ2-3, with 12 bases lining up with TRBD2. V trimming: 1 base; J trimming: 6 bases; junction bases outside the gene matches: 5. The CDR3 runs to 16 residues. Germline CDR1 and CDR2: SEHNR and FQNEAQ (reference sequence). CDR3 in DNA: TGTGCCAGCAGCTTAGGACTAGCGGGAGTCTCGGATACGCAGTATTTT. It codes for CASSLGLAGVSDTQYF.

V is TRBV10-3 and J is TRBJ1-2; 8 bases fit TRBD1. With 7 bases clipped from V and 6 bases from J, the junction kept 4 bases outside the gene matches. This CDR3 is 12 amino acids long. CDR1 is ENHRY, CDR2 SYGVKD, per germline. CDR3 loop: CAINGQGDGYTF. DNA of the CDR3: TGTGCCATCAACGGACAGGGAGATGGCTACACCTTC.

This clone was picked up one time. The rearrangement joins TRBV29-1 to TRBJ2-3; D not certain. The V gene's germline CDR1 is SQVTM and CDR2 ANQGSEA. The V and J ends lost 6 bases and 6 bases respectively, with 16 bases between them. The CDR3 spans 13 residues. The CDR3 region is CSVPKAGGDTQYF. The CDR3 coding sequence is TGCAGCGTCCCCAAAGCAGGTGGGGATACGCAGTATTTT.

This clone was observed a handful of times. The chain employs TRBV24-1 and TRBJ2-7; possibly TRBD2 for D (6 bases). This CDR3 contains 18 residues. Germline CDR1 and CDR2: KGHDR and SFDVKD. Between the trimmed V and J ends, which lost 4 bases and 3 bases, there was a span of 24 bases. The DNA of the CDR3 is TGTGCCACCAGTGACCCCGACCTTGGGGGGATCGAATTCTACGAGCAGTACTTC. Its translation is CATSDPDLGGIEFYEQYF.

CDR3 amino acids: CASTRDSGSPLHF. CDR3 bases: TGTGCCAGCACCCGGGACAGTGGGTCACCCCTCCACTTT. This chain connects TRBV3-1 (or the pseudogene TRBV3-2) to TRBJ1-6; 7 nucleotides match TRBD1. The CDR3 is made up of 13 amino acids. The germline V gene encodes CDR1 LGHDT and CDR2 YNNKEL (reference sequence). The V segment lost 7 bases and the J segment 10 bases; nucleotides outside the gene matches: 7.

This rearrangement joins TRBV2 to TRBJ1-2; D remains unclear. V was cut by 5 bases and J by 2 bases, with 9 bases left in between. This CDR3 region has 13 residues. The germline V gene has CDR1 SNHLY and CDR2 FYNNEI. CDR3 coding DNA: TGTGCCAGCAGTCTCACCGGGAACTATGGCTACACCTTC. Translation: CASSLTGNYGYTF. The full variable domain, in which reference TRBV2 and TRBJ1-2 provide the parts outside the CDR3, is EPEVTQTPSHQVTQMGQEVILRCVPISNHLYFYWYRQILGQKVEFLVSFYNNEISEKSEIFDDQFSVERPDGSNFTLKIRSTKLEDSAMYFCASSLTGNYGYTFGSGTRLTVV.